This T cell receptor (beta chain) comes out of a study of glioma-infiltrating T cells after dendritic cell vaccination. The PCR used 60 V beta and 13 J beta primers. The assay was immunoSEQ multiplex PCR, and TCRdb's table has in-frame clones only and misses some. The sample has 90,000 or so clones, about 83% seen once. Blood PBMC samples: pre-vaccination, two weeks post third vaccination, and at tumor progression. Trimming at V came to 1 base and at J to 4 bases, leaving 11 bases not matched to a gene. Germline V gene lookup returns CDR1 MGHRA and CDR2 YSYEKL. The CDR3 is 17 amino acids. This clone was recorded a few times.

Sequencing was performed on blood, taken before dendritic cell vaccination. The sequence derives from a human donor with glioblastoma. The V call is TRBV4-1, the J call TRBJ2-7, with 9 nucleotides matching TRBD2. CDR3 sequence: CASSQGWAGGRNYEQYF. The CDR3 nucleotides are TGCGCCAGCAGCCAAGGTTGGGCGGGGGGGCGGAATTACGAGCAGTACTTC.